This TCR beta chain was obtained from a study of T cell repertoires and HLA-DP antigens. Trimming stripped 4 bases from V and 0 bases from J, with 10 bases between. The CDR3 is 14 amino acids. Germline CDR1 SGDLS, CDR2 YYNGEE. After approximately 16 days' expansion, CD4+ cells were restimulated about 22 h with HeLa expressing allogeneic DPB1. HeLa stimulator cells carried retrovirally transduced HLA-DPA1/DPB1, HLA-DM, invariant chain and CD80. The repertoire was sequenced with immunoSEQ multiplex PCR; TCRdb's copy has only in-frame clones and lacks some. The sample has roughly 1,900 clones; 78% are singletons.

This chain links TRBV9 with TRBJ2-5, with D unresolved. Source material: CD137- CD4+ T cells from cultured PBMCs. This TCR was recovered from a woman younger than 35 in good health and CMV-seronegative. CDR3 protein: CASSPRLNQETQYF. The CDR3 DNA follows: TGTGCCAGCAGCCCTCGACTCAACCAAGAGACCCAGTACTTC.